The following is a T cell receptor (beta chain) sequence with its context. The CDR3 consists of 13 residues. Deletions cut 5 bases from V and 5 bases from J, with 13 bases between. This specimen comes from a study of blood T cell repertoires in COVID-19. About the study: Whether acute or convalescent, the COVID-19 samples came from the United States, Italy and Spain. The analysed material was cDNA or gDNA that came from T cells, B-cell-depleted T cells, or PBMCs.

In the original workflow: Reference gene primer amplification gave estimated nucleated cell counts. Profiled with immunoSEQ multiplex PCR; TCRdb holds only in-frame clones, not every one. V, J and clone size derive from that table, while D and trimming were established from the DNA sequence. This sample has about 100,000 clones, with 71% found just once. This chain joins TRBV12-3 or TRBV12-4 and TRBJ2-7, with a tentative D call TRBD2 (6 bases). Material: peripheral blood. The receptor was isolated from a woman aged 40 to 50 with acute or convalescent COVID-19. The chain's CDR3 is CASSPLAGNEQYF. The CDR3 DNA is TGTGCCAGCAGTCCGTTGGCGGGGAACGAGCAGTACTTC.